This TCR beta chain was observed in a study of blood T cell repertoires in COVID-19. Study background: The United States, Italy and Spain supplied acute and convalescent COVID-19 samples. T cells, B-cell-depleted T cells, or PBMCs provided the cDNA or gDNA that served as material.

As handled by the study authors: Nucleated cell counts were estimated from reference gene primer amplification. The assay was immunoSEQ multiplex PCR, and TCRdb's table has in-frame clones only and misses some. That table supplies the V and J calls and clone size; D and trimming were determined from the DNA. Here the sample spans roughly 80,000 clones, about 80% being singletons. CDR3 length equals 14 residues. After removal of 1 base from V and 7 bases from J, the junction contained 4 bases not matched to a gene. Germline CDR1 reads SGHVS; CDR2 reads FQNEAQ. The TCR was taken from a man older than 75 with acute or convalescent COVID-19. The sequenced sample consisted of peripheral blood. This sequence joins TRBV7-8 and TRBJ2-7; 10 bases line up with TRBD1. The CDR3 loop is CASSLGTGGGEQYF. In DNA, the CDR3 is TGTGCCAGCAGCTTAGGGACAGGGGGAGGTGAGCAGTACTTC.